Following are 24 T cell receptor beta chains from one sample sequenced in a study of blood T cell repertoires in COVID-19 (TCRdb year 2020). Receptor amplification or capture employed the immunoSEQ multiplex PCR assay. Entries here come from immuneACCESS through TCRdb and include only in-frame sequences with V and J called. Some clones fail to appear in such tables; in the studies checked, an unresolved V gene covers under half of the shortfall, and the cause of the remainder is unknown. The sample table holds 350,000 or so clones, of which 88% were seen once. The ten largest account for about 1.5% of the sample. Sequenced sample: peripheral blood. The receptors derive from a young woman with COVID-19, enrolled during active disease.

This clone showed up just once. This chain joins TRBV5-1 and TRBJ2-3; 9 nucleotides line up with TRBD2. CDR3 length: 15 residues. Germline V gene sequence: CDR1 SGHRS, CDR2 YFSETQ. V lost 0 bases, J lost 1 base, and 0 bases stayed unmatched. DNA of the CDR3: TGCGCCAGCAGCTTGGGGACTAGCGGCACAGATACGCAGTATTTT. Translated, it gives CASSLGTSGTDTQYF.

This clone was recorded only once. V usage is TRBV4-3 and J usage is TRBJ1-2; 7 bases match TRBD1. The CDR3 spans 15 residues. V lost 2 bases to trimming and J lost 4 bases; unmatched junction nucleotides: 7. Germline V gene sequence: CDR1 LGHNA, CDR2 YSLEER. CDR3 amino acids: CASSQNRDSIYGYTF. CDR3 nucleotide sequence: TGCGCCAGCAGCCAAAATCGGGACAGCATCTATGGCTACACCTTC.

CDR3 in DNA: TGTGCCAGCAGCCAGGGACTTGCCGCGGACGAGCAGTACTTC. Amino acids: CASSQGLAADEQYF. The V call is TRBV5-4, the J call TRBJ2-7; possible D gene TRBD2, 6 bases. V lost 4 bases and J 5 bases, leaving 16 bases between the germline ends. Looked up from germline, CDR1 is SGHNT and CDR2 is YYREEE (reference sequence). The CDR3 contains 14 residues. The full variable domain, its missing parts supplied by reference TRBV5-4 and TRBJ2-7, is ETGVTQSPTHLIKTRGQQVTLRCSSQSGHNTVSWYQQALGQGPQFIFQYYREEENGRGNFPPRFSGLQFPNYSSELNVNALELDDSALYLCASSQGLAADEQYFGPGTRLTVT.

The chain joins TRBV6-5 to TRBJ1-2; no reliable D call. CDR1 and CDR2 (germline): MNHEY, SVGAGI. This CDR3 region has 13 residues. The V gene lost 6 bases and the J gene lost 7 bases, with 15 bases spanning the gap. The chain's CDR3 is CASRRSARLGYTF. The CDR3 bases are TGTGCCAGCAGACGATCCGCGAGGCTTGGCTACACCTTC.

The CDR3 loop is CASSLLDISYNSPLHF. CDR3 bases: TGTGCCAGCAGTTTACTGGACATCTCCTATAATTCACCCCTCCACTTT. The genes are TRBV2 and TRBJ1-6, with a possible D match to TRBD1 (5 bases). CDR1 is SNHLY, CDR2 FYNNEI, per germline. This CDR3 is 16 amino acids long. V dropped 5 bases and J dropped 0 bases, with 11 bases sitting between them.

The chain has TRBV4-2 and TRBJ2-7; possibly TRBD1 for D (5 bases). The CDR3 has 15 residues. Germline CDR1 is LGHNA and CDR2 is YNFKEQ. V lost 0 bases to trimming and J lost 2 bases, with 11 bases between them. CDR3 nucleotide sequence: TGTGCCAGCAGCCAAGATATTACAGGACCCTACGAGCAGTACTTC. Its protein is CASSQDITGPYEQYF.

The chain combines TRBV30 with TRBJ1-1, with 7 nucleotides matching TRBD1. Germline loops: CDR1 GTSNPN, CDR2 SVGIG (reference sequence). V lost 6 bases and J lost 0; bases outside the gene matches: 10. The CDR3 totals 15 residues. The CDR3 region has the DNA TGTGCCTGTCATACAGGGGAAGTTATGAACACTGAAGCTTTCTTT. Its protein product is CACHTGEVMNTEAFF.

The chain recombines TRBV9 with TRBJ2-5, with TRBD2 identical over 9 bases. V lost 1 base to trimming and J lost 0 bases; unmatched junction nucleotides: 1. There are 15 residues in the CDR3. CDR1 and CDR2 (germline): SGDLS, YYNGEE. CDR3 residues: CASSVLAGHQETQYF. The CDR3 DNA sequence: TGTGCCAGCAGCGTACTAGCGGGGCACCAAGAGACCCAGTACTTC.

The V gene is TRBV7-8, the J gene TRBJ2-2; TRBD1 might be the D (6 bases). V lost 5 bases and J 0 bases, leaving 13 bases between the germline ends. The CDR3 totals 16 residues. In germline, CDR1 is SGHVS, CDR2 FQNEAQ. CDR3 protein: CASSLTGWANTGELFF. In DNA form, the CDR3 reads TGTGCCAGCAGCCTTACAGGGTGGGCGAACACCGGGGAGCTGTTTTTT.

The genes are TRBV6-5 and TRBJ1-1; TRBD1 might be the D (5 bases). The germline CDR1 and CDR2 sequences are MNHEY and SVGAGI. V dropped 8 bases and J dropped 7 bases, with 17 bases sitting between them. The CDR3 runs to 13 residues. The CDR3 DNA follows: TGTGCCAGCCTTACGCCCACGACAGTTGAAGCTTTCTTT. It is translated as CASLTPTTVEAFF.

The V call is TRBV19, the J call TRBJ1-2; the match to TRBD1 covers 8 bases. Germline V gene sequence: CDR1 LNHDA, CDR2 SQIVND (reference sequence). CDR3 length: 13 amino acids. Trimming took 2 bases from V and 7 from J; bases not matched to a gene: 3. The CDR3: CASSILDRVGYTF. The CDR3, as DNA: TGTGCCAGTAGTATATTGGACAGGGTTGGCTACACCTTC.

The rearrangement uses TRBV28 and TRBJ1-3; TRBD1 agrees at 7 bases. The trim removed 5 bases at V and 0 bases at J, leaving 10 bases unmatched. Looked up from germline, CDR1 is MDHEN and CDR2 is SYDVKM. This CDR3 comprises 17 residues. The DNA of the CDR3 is TGTGCCAGCAGTCCATGGGACAGTGGTAGCTCTGGAAACACCATATATTTT. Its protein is CASSPWDSGSSGNTIYF.

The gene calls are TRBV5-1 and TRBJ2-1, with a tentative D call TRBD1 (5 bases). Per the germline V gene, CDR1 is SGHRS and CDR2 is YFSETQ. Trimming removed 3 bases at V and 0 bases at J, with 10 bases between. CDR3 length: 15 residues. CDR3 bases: TGCGCCAGCAGCTCTTTAGGGGACTCCTACAATGAGCAGTTCTTC. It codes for CASSSLGDSYNEQFF. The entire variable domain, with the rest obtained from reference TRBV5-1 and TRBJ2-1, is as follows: KAGVTQTPRYLIKTRGQQVTLSCSPISGHRSVSWYQQTPGQGLQFLFEYFSETQRNKGNFPGRFSGRQFSNSRSEMNVSTLELGDSALYLCASSSLGDSYNEQFFGPGTRLTVL.

The CDR3: CASSAPGAGESEAFF. In DNA, the CDR3 is TGTGCCAGCTCAGCGCCAGGGGCCGGTGAGAGTGAAGCTTTCTTT. This chain links TRBV18 with TRBJ1-1; D is possibly TRBD1 (6 bases). Germline CDR1 is KGHSH and CDR2 is LQKENI. The V end was cut by 5 bases, the J end by 7 bases, with 20 bases between. This CDR3 contains 15 residues.

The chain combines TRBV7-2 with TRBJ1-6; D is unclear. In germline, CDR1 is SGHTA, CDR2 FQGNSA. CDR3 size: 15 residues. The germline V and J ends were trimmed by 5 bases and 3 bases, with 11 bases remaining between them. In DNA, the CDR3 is TGTGCCAGCAGCCCAAGACACGACTATAATTCACCCCTCCACTTT. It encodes CASSPRHDYNSPLHF.

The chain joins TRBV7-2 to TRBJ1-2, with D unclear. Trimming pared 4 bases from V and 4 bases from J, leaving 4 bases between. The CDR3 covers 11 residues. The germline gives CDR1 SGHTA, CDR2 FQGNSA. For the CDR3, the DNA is TGTGCCAGCAGCTCGTTCTATGGCTACACCTTC. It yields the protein CASSSFYGYTF.

This CDR3 is CASSLDTGVETQYF. CDR3 in DNA: TGTGCCAGCAGCTTAGATACAGGGGTAGAGACCCAGTACTTC. V is TRBV7-9 and J is TRBJ2-5, with 7 positions matching TRBD1. Losses at the gene ends were 1 base for V and 4 bases for J; bases not matched to a gene: 3. CDR1 SEHNR and CDR2 FQNEAQ come from the germline V gene (reference sequence). The CDR3 covers 14 residues.

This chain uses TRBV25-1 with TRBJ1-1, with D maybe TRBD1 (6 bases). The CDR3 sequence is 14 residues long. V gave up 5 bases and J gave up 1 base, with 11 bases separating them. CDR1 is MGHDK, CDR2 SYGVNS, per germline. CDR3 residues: CASSKTGSNTEAFF. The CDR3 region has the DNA TGTGCCAGCAGTAAGACAGGTTCGAACACTGAAGCTTTCTTT.

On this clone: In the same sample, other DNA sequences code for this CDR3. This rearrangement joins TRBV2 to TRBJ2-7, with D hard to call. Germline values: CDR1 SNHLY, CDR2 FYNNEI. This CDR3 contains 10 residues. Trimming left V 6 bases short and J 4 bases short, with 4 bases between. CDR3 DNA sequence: TGTGCCAGCAGCAGGTACGAGCAGTACGTC. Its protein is CASSRYEQYV.

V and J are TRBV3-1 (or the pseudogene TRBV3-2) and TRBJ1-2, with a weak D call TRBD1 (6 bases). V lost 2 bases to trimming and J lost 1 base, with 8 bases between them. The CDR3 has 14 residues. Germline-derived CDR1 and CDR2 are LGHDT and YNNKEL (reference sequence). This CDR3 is CASSQFRGNYGYTF. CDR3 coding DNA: TGTGCCAGCAGCCAATTCAGGGGTAACTATGGCTACACCTTC.

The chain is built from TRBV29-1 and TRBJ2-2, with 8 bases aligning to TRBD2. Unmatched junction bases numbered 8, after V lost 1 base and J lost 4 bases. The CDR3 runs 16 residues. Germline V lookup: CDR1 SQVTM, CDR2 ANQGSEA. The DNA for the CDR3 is TGCAGCGTTGAAGCGGGTCAGCGGGGGAGCACCGGGGAGCTGTTTTTT. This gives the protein CSVEAGQRGSTGELFF.

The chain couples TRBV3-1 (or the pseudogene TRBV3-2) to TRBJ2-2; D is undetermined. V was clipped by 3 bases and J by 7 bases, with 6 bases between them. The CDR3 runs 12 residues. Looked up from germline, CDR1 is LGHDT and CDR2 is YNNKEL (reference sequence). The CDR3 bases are TGTGCCAGCAGCCACGGGTTCGGGGAGCTGTTTTTT. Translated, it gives CASSHGFGELFF.

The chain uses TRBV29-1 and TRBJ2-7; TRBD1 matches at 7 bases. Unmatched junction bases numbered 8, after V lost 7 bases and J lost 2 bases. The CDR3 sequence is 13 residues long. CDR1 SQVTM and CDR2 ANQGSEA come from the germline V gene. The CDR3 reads CSAGWDRPYEQYV. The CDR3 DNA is TGCAGCGCCGGATGGGACAGACCCTACGAGCAGTACGTC.

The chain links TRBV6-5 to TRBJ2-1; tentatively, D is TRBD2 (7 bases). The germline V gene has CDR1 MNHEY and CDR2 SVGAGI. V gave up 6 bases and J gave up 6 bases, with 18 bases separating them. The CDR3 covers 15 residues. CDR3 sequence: CASRPRGGGPNEQFF. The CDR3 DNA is TGTGCCAGCAGGCCTCGGGGCGGGGGCCCCAATGAGCAGTTCTTC.